The 32 T cell receptor beta chains presented below share a single source sample, sequenced in a study of hypomethylating agent response in myelodysplastic syndrome. This table comes from immunoSEQ multiplex PCR, and its TCRdb copy is limited to in-frame clones, with some not included. The sample lists approximately 7,000 clones, 70% to 90% occurring once. The source was bone marrow, collected before or after starting hypomethylating agent treatment for myelodysplastic syndrome (not recorded which). These receptors were obtained from a human donor with myelodysplastic syndrome.

V and J are TRBV11-2 and TRBJ2-3; D possibly corresponds to TRBD2 (7 bases). Trimming removed 4 bases at V and 5 bases at J, with 19 bases between. Germline CDR1 is SGHAT and CDR2 is FQNNGV. The CDR3 consists of 16 residues. In nucleotides, the CDR3 is TGTGCCAGCAGCTCAGGGGCGACTAGCTCGAAAGATACGCAGTATTTT. It encodes CASSSGATSSKDTQYF.

This clone appeared a few times. The chain is built from TRBV10-3 and TRBJ1-6, with D uncertain. V dropped 4 bases and J dropped 0 bases, with 10 bases sitting between them. This CDR3 spans 16 amino acids. The germline V gene encodes CDR1 ENHRY and CDR2 SYGVKD. The CDR3 protein is CAISVGGSSYNSPLHF. CDR3 DNA sequence: TGTGCCATCAGTGTGGGCGGTAGCTCCTATAATTCACCCCTCCACTTT.

The chain employs TRBV19 and TRBJ1-1; no firm D call. V shed 7 bases and J shed 0 bases, with 9 bases lying between them. Germline CDR1 reads LNHDA; CDR2 reads SQIVND (reference sequence). CDR3 length equals 13 residues. The CDR3 here is CASTPTVNTEAFF. As DNA, the CDR3 is TGTGCCAGTACTCCTACCGTGAACACTGAAGCTTTCTTT.

This clone appeared a single time. The chain employs TRBV5-1 and TRBJ2-5; TRBD2 aligns across 7 bases. Germline V gives CDR1 SGHRS, CDR2 YFSETQ. This CDR3 spans 15 amino acids. With 1 base clipped from V and 5 bases from J, the junction kept 8 bases outside the gene matches. The DNA for the CDR3 is TGCGCCAGCAGCTTGCTAGCGGACTTAAAGGAGACCCAGTACTTC. Translated: CASSLLADLKETQYF.

V gene TRBV7-2 combines with J gene TRBJ1-2, with 8 bases lining up with TRBD1. CDR3 length: 13 amino acids. Trimming cost V 5 bases and J 4 bases; bases outside gene matches: 3. Germline loops: CDR1 SGHTA, CDR2 FQGNSA. CDR3 sequence: CASSPGQGYGYTF. The CDR3 DNA sequence: TGTGCCAGCAGCCCCGGACAGGGCTATGGCTACACCTTC.

V gene TRBV5-1 combines with J gene TRBJ1-1, with D possibly being TRBD1 (6 bases). The CDR3 loop spans 16 amino acids. Trimming took off 1 base at V and 2 bases at J, with 15 bases between the two ends. The germline gives CDR1 SGHRS, CDR2 YFSETQ. The CDR3 here is CASSLQGQLTNTEAFF. Written as DNA, the CDR3 is TGCGCCAGCAGCTTGCAGGGGCAACTAACTAACACTGAAGCTTTCTTT. The whole variable domain, remainder taken from reference TRBV5-1 and TRBJ1-1, is KAGVTQTPRYLIKTRGQQVTLSCSPISGHRSVSWYQQTPGQGLQFLFEYFSETQRNKGNFPGRFSGRQFSNSRSEMNVSTLELGDSALYLCASSLQGQLTNTEAFFGQGTRLTVV.

This chain connects TRBV6-5 to TRBJ2-3; 12 bases are shared with TRBD2. Germline V gene lookup returns CDR1 MNHEY and CDR2 SVGAGI. This CDR3 comprises 16 residues. Trimming removed 4 bases from V and 2 bases from J; junction bases left unmatched: 4. The CDR3 region has the DNA TGTGCCAGCAGTTTGACTAGCGGGGGTCTCACAGATACGCAGTATTTT. Translating gives CASSLTSGGLTDTQYF.

The chain joins TRBV7-9 to TRBJ2-7, with 8 bases aligning to TRBD1. Germline CDR1 reads SEHNR; CDR2 reads FQNEAQ (reference sequence). The CDR3 covers 13 residues. Trimming removed 5 bases from V and 3 bases from J; junction bases left unmatched: 3. CDR3 protein: CASSDGQGYEQYF. DNA of the CDR3: TGTGCCAGCAGCGACGGACAGGGCTACGAGCAGTACTTC.

This chain links TRBV5-6 with TRBJ2-5; 10 positions match TRBD1. The J call may be in error: the DNA end matches TRBJ2-7 better. This CDR3 contains 14 residues. Germline CDR1 is SGHDT and CDR2 is YYEEEE. CDR3 nucleotide sequence: TGTGCCAGCAGGGTGGACAGGGGGTCCTACGAGCAGTACTTC. Amino acids: CASRVDRGSYEQYF.

The chain uses TRBV5-1 and TRBJ2-3, with 9 bases identical to TRBD2. The trim removed 0 bases at V and 5 bases at J, leaving 7 bases unmatched. CDR3 length: 16 residues. Germline V gene data show CDR1 as SGHRS and CDR2 as YFSETQ. CDR3 loop: CASSLVGGGAIDTQYF. DNA of the CDR3: TGCGCCAGCAGCTTGGTGGGCGGGGGGGCAATAGATACGCAGTATTTT.

CDR3 region: CASSFDRIYEQFF. The CDR3 nucleotides are TGCGCCAGCAGCTTTGACAGGATCTATGAGCAGTTCTTC. The V gene is TRBV5-1, the J gene TRBJ2-1; D possibly corresponds to TRBD1 (6 bases). The CDR3 consists of 13 residues. Germline V gene sequence: CDR1 SGHRS, CDR2 YFSETQ. V lost 2 bases and J 8 bases, leaving 11 bases between the germline ends.

This sequence joins TRBV28 and TRBJ2-5; D is uncertain. The V gene lost 4 bases and the J gene lost 0 bases, with 15 bases spanning the gap. Germline CDR1 reads MDHEN; CDR2 reads SYDVKM. CDR3 length: 16 residues. The CDR3 nucleotides are TGTGCCAGCAGTTCATCATTAAGGCGCCACCAAGAGACCCAGTACTTC. This translates into CASSSSLRRHQETQYF.

V and J are TRBV4-3 and TRBJ2-3; the match to TRBD2 covers 9 bases. Germline V gene lookup returns CDR1 LGHNA and CDR2 YSLEER. The CDR3 spans 17 residues. V lost 0 bases and J lost 5; bases outside the gene matches: 9. CDR3 nucleotides: TGCGCCAGCAGCCAAGATGCAGCGGGGGGCGAGATAGATACGCAGTATTTT. Protein: CASSQDAAGGEIDTQYF.

V usage is TRBV6-1 and J usage is TRBJ1-1; D is unresolved. Trimming took off 3 bases at V and 1 base at J, with 6 bases between the two ends. The germline CDR1 and CDR2 sequences are MNHNS and SASEGT. This CDR3 has 13 residues. The CDR3: CASSDMGNTEAFF. In DNA form, the CDR3 reads TGTGCCAGCAGTGATATGGGGAACACTGAAGCTTTCTTT.

The rearrangement uses TRBV5-8 and TRBJ2-5; 10 bases are a match to TRBD2. CDR3 length: 17 residues. Germline V gene lookup returns CDR1 SGHTS and CDR2 YDEGEE. The junction had 6 bases not matched to a gene; V was cut back by 0 bases and J by 1 base. Written as DNA, the CDR3 is TGTGCCAGCAGCTTGGGTGGAGTAGCGGGGGGCCAAGAGACCCAGTACTTC. Its translation is CASSLGGVAGGQETQYF.

The chain uses TRBV4-1 and TRBJ2-1, with 14 bases matching TRBD2. This CDR3 has 18 amino acids. Germline V lookup: CDR1 MGHRA, CDR2 YSYEKL. Trimming at V came to 3 bases and at J to 10 bases, leaving 14 bases not matched to a gene. DNA of the CDR3: TGCGCCAGCAGCCAGGGTTCCCTGCGACTAGCGGGGGGGCAGGAGCAGTTCTTC. Amino acids: CASSQGSLRLAGGQEQFF.

The V call is TRBV6-5, the J call TRBJ1-5; tentative D call: TRBD1 (5 bases). V was trimmed by 0 bases and J by 5 bases, leaving 11 bases between them. The germline gives CDR1 MNHEY, CDR2 SVGAGI. CDR3 length equals 15 residues. The CDR3 loop reads CASSYSGGGDQPQHF. In DNA, the CDR3 is TGTGCCAGCAGTTACTCTGGTGGAGGGGATCAGCCCCAGCATTTT.

This rearrangement joins TRBV10-1 to TRBJ2-1, with a tentative D call TRBD2 (6 bases). V lost 6 bases and J 10 bases, leaving 16 bases between the germline ends. The germline V gene encodes CDR1 WNHNN and CDR2 SYGVQD (reference sequence). The CDR3 is made up of 13 amino acids. Here the CDR3 DNA reads TGCGCCAGCAGCCGGGACTCCCTCGGGGAGCAGTTCTTC. Translation: CASSRDSLGEQFF.

This clone showed up just once. The chain recombines TRBV10-3 with TRBJ1-4, with D hard to call. The V gene lost 10 bases and the J gene lost 8 bases, with 11 bases spanning the gap. The CDR3 spans 11 residues. Germline V gene lookup returns CDR1 ENHRY and CDR2 SYGVKD. The CDR3 region has the DNA TGTGCCACTAGAACCGGAGAAAAACTGTTTTTT. Protein product: CATRTGEKLFF.

CDR3 sequence (DNA): TGTGCTAGTGCCGTGCCCCGGACAGTCAATGAGCAGTTCTTC. It translates to CASAVPRTVNEQFF. The V and J genes are TRBV12-5 and TRBJ2-1; D may be TRBD1 (6 bases). V lost 7 bases to trimming and J lost 6 bases, with 16 bases between them. Looked up from germline, CDR1 is LGHNT and CDR2 is FRNRAP. This CDR3 is built from 14 residues.

This rearrangement joins TRBV5-1 to TRBJ2-3, with D perhaps TRBD2 (6 bases). Trimming took off 1 base at V and 2 bases at J, with 14 bases between the two ends. The CDR3 runs to 16 residues. The germline V gene encodes CDR1 SGHRS and CDR2 YFSETQ. CDR3 in DNA: TGCGCCAGCAGCTTGCTAGGAGGGTCCCTCACAGATACGCAGTATTTT. Translating gives CASSLLGGSLTDTQYF.

The chain carries TRBV2 and TRBJ1-1; TRBD1 matches at 8 bases. Germline CDR1 reads SNHLY; CDR2 reads FYNNEI. The CDR3 loop spans 15 amino acids. Trimming removed 2 bases from V and 0 bases from J; junction bases left unmatched: 2. This CDR3 reads CASSERDRLNTEAFF. In nucleotides, the CDR3 is TGTGCCAGCAGTGAACGGGACAGGTTGAACACTGAAGCTTTCTTT.

The chain couples TRBV4-1 to TRBJ1-2, with unresolved D. Per the germline V gene, CDR1 is MGHRA and CDR2 is YSYEKL. V was pared by 1 base and J by 4 bases, with 10 bases between. This CDR3 is built from 14 residues. This chain's CDR3 is CASSQAEFSYGYTF. The CDR3 nucleotides are TGCGCCAGCAGCCAAGCAGAATTCTCCTATGGCTACACCTTC.

This chain uses TRBV27 with TRBJ2-5; 7 bases line up with TRBD1. Germline V CDR1 and CDR2: MNHEY, SMNVEV (reference sequence). CDR3 length: 14 amino acids. The trim removed 4 bases at V and 1 base at J, leaving 3 bases unmatched. CDR3 loop: CASSSYRGQETQYF. The CDR3 DNA reads as TGTGCCAGCAGTTCCTACAGGGGCCAAGAGACCCAGTACTTC.

J is TRBJ1-2 and V is TRBV20-1; maybe TRBD1 (5 bases). CDR3 size: 11 residues. V was clipped by 7 bases and J by 4 bases, with 10 bases between them. Germline-derived CDR1 and CDR2 are DFQATT and SNEGSKA (reference sequence). This chain's CDR3 is CSVGGGYGYTF. CDR3 DNA: TGCAGTGTCGGGGGAGGCTATGGCTACACCTTC.

The J gene is TRBJ2-1, the V gene TRBV2; TRBD2 agrees at 11 bases. The CDR3 length is 15 residues. Germline-derived CDR1 and CDR2 are SNHLY and FYNNEI. V was clipped by 5 bases and J by 6 bases; unmatched bases: 6. The CDR3 coding sequence is TGTGCCAGCAGTAAACTAGCGGGGGAAGGCAATGAGCAGTTCTTC. Translation gives CASSKLAGEGNEQFF.

This chain uses TRBV7-2 with TRBJ2-5; D not certain. The V and J ends lost 4 bases and 8 bases respectively, with 14 bases between them. This CDR3 spans 13 amino acids. Germline CDR1 is SGHTA and CDR2 is FQGNSA. CDR3 DNA sequence: TGTGCCAGCAGCTCAAATTCTGGTGGCACCCAGTACTTC. Translated: CASSSNSGGTQYF.

This clone appeared a single time. The gene calls are TRBV30 and TRBJ1-1; 7 bases fit TRBD1. Looked up from germline, CDR1 is GTSNPN and CDR2 is SVGIG (reference sequence). V lost 5 bases and J lost 1; bases outside the gene matches: 4. The CDR3 covers 13 residues. The CDR3 DNA is TGTGCCTGGGGGACAGCGACGAACACTGAAGCTTTCTTT. Translated: CAWGTATNTEAFF.

This chain uses TRBV28 with TRBJ2-3, with D perhaps matching TRBD1 or TRBD2 (6 bases each). In germline, CDR1 is MDHEN, CDR2 SYDVKM. The CDR3 runs 19 residues. Trimming took off 5 bases at V and 0 bases at J, with 24 bases between the two ends. CDR3 protein: CASSLSGALRQESTDTQYF. The DNA of the CDR3 is TGTGCCAGCAGTCTGTCGGGGGCGCTAAGACAGGAGAGCACAGATACGCAGTATTTT.

This chain joins TRBV25-1 and TRBJ1-2, with a weak D call TRBD1 (5 bases). The CDR3 has 16 residues. The germline V and J ends were trimmed by 1 base and 4 bases, with 16 bases remaining between them. The germline CDR1 and CDR2 sequences are MGHDK and SYGVNS. CDR3 amino acids: CASSESGRGGIYGYTF. CDR3 coding DNA: TGTGCCAGCAGTGAATCCGGTCGGGGCGGGATCTATGGCTACACCTTC.

V gene TRBV4-3 combines with J gene TRBJ1-2, with unresolved D. Germline CDR1 reads LGHNA; CDR2 reads YSLEER. The ends were cut back, 5 bases at V and 2 bases at J, with 9 bases in the middle. The CDR3 has 13 amino acids. The CDR3 reads CASSWTENYGYTF. The CDR3 bases are TGCGCCAGCAGCTGGACGGAGAACTATGGCTACACCTTC.

The chain joins TRBV12-5 to TRBJ1-2, with D hard to call. In germline, CDR1 is LGHNT, CDR2 FRNRAP. Trimming pared 1 base from V and 6 bases from J, leaving 9 bases between. The CDR3 covers 13 residues. The DNA for the CDR3 is TGTGCTAGTGGTTTGGGGGTTTTGGATGGCTACACCTTC. Its protein product is CASGLGVLDGYTF.